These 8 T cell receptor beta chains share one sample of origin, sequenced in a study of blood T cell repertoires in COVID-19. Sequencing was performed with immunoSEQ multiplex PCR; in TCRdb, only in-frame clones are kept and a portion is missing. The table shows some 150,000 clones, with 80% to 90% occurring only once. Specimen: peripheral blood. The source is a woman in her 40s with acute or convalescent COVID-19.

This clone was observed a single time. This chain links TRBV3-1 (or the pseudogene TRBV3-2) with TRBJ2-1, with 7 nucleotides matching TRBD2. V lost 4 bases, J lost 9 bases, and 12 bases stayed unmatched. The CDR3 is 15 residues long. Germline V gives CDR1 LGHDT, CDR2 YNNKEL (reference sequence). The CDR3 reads CASSPHYRGEGEQFF. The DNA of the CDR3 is TGTGCCAGCAGCCCCCACTACCGGGGGGAGGGTGAGCAGTTCTTC.

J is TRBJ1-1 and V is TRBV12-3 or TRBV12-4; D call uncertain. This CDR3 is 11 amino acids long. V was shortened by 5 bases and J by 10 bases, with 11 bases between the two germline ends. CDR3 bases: TGTGCCAGCAGTCCCGCTCCCGGAGCTTTCTTT. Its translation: CASSPAPGAFF.

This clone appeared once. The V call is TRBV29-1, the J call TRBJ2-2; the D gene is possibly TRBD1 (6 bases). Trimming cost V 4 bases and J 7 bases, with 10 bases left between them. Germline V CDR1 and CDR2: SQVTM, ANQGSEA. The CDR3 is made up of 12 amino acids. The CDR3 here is CSVVGANGELFF. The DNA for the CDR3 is TGCAGCGTTGTGGGGGCCAACGGGGAGCTGTTTTTT.

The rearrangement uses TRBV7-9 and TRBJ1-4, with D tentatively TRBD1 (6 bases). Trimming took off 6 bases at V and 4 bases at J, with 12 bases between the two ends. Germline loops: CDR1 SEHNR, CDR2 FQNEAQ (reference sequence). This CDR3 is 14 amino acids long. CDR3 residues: CASSKQGFNEKLFF. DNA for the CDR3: TGTGCCAGCAGTAAACAGGGCTTTAATGAAAAACTGTTTTTT.

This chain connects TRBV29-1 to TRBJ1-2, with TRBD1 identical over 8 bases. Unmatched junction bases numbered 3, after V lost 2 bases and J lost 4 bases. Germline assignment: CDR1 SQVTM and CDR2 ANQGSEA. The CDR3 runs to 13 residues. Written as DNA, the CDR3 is TGCAGCGTTGAAAGTCAGGGGGCCTATGGCTACACCTTC. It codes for CSVESQGAYGYTF.

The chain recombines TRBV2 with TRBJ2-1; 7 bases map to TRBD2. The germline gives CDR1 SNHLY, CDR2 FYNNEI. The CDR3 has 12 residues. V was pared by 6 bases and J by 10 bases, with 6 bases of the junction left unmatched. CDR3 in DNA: TGTGCCAGCAGGACTCTAGCGGAAGAGCAGTTCTTC. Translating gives CASRTLAEEQFF.

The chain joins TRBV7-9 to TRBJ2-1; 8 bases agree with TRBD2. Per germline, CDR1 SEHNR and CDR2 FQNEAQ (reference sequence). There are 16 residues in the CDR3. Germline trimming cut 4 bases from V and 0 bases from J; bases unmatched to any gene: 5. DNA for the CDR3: TGTGCCAGCAGCTCACTGAGCGGGAGCTCCTACAATGAGCAGTTCTTC. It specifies CASSSLSGSSYNEQFF.

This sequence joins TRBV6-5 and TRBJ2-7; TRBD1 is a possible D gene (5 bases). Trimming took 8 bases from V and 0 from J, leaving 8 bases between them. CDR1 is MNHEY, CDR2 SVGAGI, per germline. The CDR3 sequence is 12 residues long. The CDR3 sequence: CASPRDSYEQYF. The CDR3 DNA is TGTGCCAGCCCCAGGGACTCCTACGAGCAGTACTTC.